The present entry profiles one T cell receptor (beta chain) with its context. Its matching antigen is unknown. This record belongs to a study of T-cell reconstitution after alpha-beta-depleted transplantation in children. Library preparation (for TCRbeta) was performed with unique molecular identifiers. TCRdb re-analysed the PCR reads in MiXCR, keeping a single row per CDR3 protein. This table holds roughly 500,000 distinct CDR3 sequences, roughly a tenth found once. Study-level results: Surviving recipient T cells and intrathymic progenitors accounted for some patients' high TCRbeta diversity at day 60. Hyperexpanded clones declined; after one year, newly produced T cells mostly supplied diversity. After transplant, at about two months, alpha-beta T cells were reportedly derived from several hundred expanded graft clones.

Germline V gene data show CDR1 as LGHNA and CDR2 as YSLEER. This CDR3 spans 17 amino acids. Trimming pared 2 bases from V and 0 bases from J, leaving 13 bases between. The V call is TRBV4-3, the J call TRBJ1-4; D might be TRBD1 (5 bases). The clonotype originates from a child aged 2 to 10 with inherited bone marrow failure, due to receive a stem cell transplant. The specimen was PBMCs, collected before TCRalphabeta/CD19-depleted stem cell transplant. CDR3 amino acids: CASSQTRTIATNEKLFF. The DNA of the CDR3 is TGCGCCAGCAGCCAAACTCGGACAATTGCAACTAATGAAAAACTGTTTTTT.